The 5 T cell receptor beta chains reported below all come from one sample, sequenced in a study of blood T cell repertoires in COVID-19. Clones were sequenced by immunoSEQ multiplex PCR, and TCRdb holds only the in-frame ones, with some missing. The sample shows about 270,000 clones, 85% to 90% of them seen only once. Sequences were obtained from PBMCs or T cells enriched from blood (not recorded which). The receptors derive from a young woman who had recovered from COVID-19.

This sequence joins TRBV11-2 and TRBJ2-5; 14 bases match TRBD2. The germline gives CDR1 SGHAT, CDR2 FQNNGV. This CDR3 comprises 19 residues. Trimming removed 2 bases from V and 7 bases from J; junction bases left unmatched: 15. The CDR3 spells CASSLTMRTSGGPGTTQYF. The DNA of the CDR3 is TGTGCCAGCAGCTTAACCATGAGGACTAGCGGGGGGCCGGGGACGACCCAGTACTTC.

CDR3 coding DNA: TGTGCCAGCCGAAGGACAGGGTCTAGCGGGGAGCTGTTTTTT. Amino acids: CASRRTGSSGELFF. The chain uses TRBV11-2 and TRBJ2-2, with 8 bases aligning to TRBD1. V lost 8 bases, J lost 7 bases, and 9 bases stayed unmatched. Looked up from germline, CDR1 is SGHAT and CDR2 is FQNNGV. The CDR3 runs to 14 residues.

V is TRBV5-1 and J is TRBJ2-3, with TRBD2 matching over 10 bases. Trimming took 1 base from V and 5 from J; bases not matched to a gene: 4. This CDR3 has 15 residues. Per the germline V gene, CDR1 is SGHRS and CDR2 is YFSETQ. CDR3 amino acids: CASSLSGGAQDTQYF. The CDR3 coding sequence is TGCGCCAGCAGCTTGAGCGGGGGGGCCCAAGATACGCAGTATTTT.

This rearrangement joins TRBV27 to TRBJ2-7; TRBD1 aligns across 8 bases. Germline V gives CDR1 MNHEY, CDR2 SMNVEV (reference sequence). The CDR3 consists of 16 residues. V lost 9 bases, J lost 0 bases, and 13 bases stayed unmatched. The CDR3 loop reads CARPGQALYSSYEQYF. CDR3 sequence (DNA): TGTGCCAGGCCGGGACAGGCGTTGTATAGCTCCTACGAGCAGTACTTC.

The chain employs TRBV18 and TRBJ2-7; the match to TRBD1 covers 7 bases. J gave up 2 bases and V 5 bases, and 6 bases lay outside the gene matches. The CDR3 is 14 residues long. Germline V CDR1 and CDR2: KGHSH, LQKENI. The CDR3 nucleotides read TGTGCCAGCTCATTTCCGGGACAGACCTACGAGCAGTACTTC. Translated, it gives CASSFPGQTYEQYF.